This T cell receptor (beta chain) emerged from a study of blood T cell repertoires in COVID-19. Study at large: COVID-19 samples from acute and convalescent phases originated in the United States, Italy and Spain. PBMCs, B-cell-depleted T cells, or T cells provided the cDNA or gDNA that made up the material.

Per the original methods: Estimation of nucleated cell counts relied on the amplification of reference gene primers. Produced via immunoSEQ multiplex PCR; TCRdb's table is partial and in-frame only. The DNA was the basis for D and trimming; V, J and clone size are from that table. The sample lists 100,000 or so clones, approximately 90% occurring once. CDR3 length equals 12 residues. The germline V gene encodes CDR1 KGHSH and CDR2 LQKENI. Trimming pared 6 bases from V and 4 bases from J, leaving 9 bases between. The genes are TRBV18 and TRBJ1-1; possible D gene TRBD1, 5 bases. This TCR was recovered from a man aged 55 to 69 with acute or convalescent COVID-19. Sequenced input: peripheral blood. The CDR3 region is CASSSGGTEAFF. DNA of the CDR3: TGTGCCAGCTCCTCGGGGGGCACTGAAGCTTTCTTT.